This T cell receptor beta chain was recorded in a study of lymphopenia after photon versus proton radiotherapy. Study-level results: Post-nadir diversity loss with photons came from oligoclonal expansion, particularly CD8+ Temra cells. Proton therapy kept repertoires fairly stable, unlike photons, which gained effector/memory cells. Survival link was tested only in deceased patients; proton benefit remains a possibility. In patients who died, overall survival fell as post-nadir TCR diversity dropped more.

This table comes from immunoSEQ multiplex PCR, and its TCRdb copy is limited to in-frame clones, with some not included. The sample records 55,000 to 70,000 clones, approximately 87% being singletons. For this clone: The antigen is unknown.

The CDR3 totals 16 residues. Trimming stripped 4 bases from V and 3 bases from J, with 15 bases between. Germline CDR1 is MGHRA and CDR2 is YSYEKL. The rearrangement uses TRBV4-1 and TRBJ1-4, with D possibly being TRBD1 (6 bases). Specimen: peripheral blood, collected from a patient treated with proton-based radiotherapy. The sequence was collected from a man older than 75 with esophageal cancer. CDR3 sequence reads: CASSPGQLPANEKLFF. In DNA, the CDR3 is TGCGCCAGCAGCCCAGGACAGCTCCCAGCTAATGAAAAACTGTTTTTT.